Listed here are 16 T cell receptor beta chains from one sample, sequenced in a study of T cell changes during pregnancy in multiple sclerosis. Some clones are missing from TCRdb's copy, which holds only in-frame ones; the method was immunoSEQ multiplex PCR. The table has under 65,000 clones, over 85% seen once. This specimen was peripheral blood, taken in the first trimester of pregnancy. The receptors come from a female donor in good health, enrolled as a control in a pregnancy study.

V usage is TRBV2 and J usage is TRBJ2-2; TRBD1 aligns across 7 bases. J lost 1 base, V lost 6 bases, and 8 bases had no gene match. Looked up from germline, CDR1 is SNHLY and CDR2 is FYNNEI. This CDR3 region has 16 residues. DNA of the CDR3: TGTGCCAGCAGCGATGAGCAGGGGGTGAACACCGGGGAGCTGTTTTTT. The encoded protein is CASSDEQGVNTGELFF.

The J gene is TRBJ2-7, the V gene TRBV18; 9 bases match TRBD1. Trimming cost V 3 bases and J 0 bases; bases outside gene matches: 3. Germline V lookup: CDR1 KGHSH, CDR2 LQKENI. The CDR3 extends over 15 amino acids. The DNA of the CDR3 is TGTGCCAGCTCACCGCCGGGACAGGGCTCCTACGAGCAGTACTTC. Protein product: CASSPPGQGSYEQYF.

This chain connects TRBV5-1 to TRBJ2-1; D is uncertain. V was pared by 1 base and J by 5 bases, with 10 bases between. CDR1 is SGHRS and CDR2 is YFSETQ in the germline V gene. This CDR3 region has 14 residues. The DNA of the CDR3 is TGCGCCAGCAGCTTGTTTTCTCTAGACAATGAGCAGTTCTTC. Translated, it gives CASSLFSLDNEQFF.

This clone appeared once. CDR3: CASRWTGELRTEAFF. In nucleotides, the CDR3 is TGTGCCAGCCGCTGGACAGGGGAGCTTCGCACTGAAGCTTTCTTT. The chain has TRBV27 and TRBJ1-1, with 9 nucleotides matching TRBD1. CDR3 size: 15 residues. V lost 8 bases, J lost 4 bases, and 11 bases stayed unmatched. The germline V gene has CDR1 MNHEY and CDR2 SMNVEV (reference sequence).

The rearrangement joins TRBV5-6 to TRBJ1-1; tentatively, D is TRBD1 (5 bases). Germline V gene data show CDR1 as SGHDT and CDR2 as YYEEEE. With 2 bases removed from V and 4 bases from J, the gap between germline ends came to 12 bases. CDR3 size: 14 residues. CDR3 DNA: TGTGCCAGCAGCTTTATAAGGGGTTTCACTGAAGCTTTCTTT. Its protein product is CASSFIRGFTEAFF.

The chain joins TRBV11-3 to TRBJ2-7, with unresolved D. Trimming stripped 1 base from V and 9 bases from J, with 16 bases between. This CDR3 has 14 residues. Per the germline V gene, CDR1 is SGHNT and CDR2 is YENEEA. The CDR3: CASSLGAYREGQYF. For the CDR3, the DNA is TGTGCCAGCAGCTTAGGGGCTTACCGAGAAGGGCAGTACTTC.

This chain connects TRBV15 to TRBJ1-5, with 8 bases identical to TRBD1. Trimming removed 3 bases from V and 0 bases from J; junction bases left unmatched: 7. This CDR3 has 17 amino acids. CDR1 is LNHNV, CDR2 YYDKDF, per germline (reference sequence). This chain's CDR3 is CATSSGRGRGSNQPQHF. Written as DNA, the CDR3 is TGTGCCACCAGCAGCGGCAGGGGGCGAGGTAGCAATCAGCCCCAGCATTTT.

The V gene is TRBV7-2, the J gene TRBJ2-3; 8 bases align to TRBD2. The CDR3 is made up of 15 amino acids. V shed 5 bases and J 2 bases; nucleotides not matched to a gene: 6. Germline loops: CDR1 SGHTA, CDR2 FQGNSA. The CDR3 sequence is CASSLTSGPTDTQYF. The CDR3 DNA is TGTGCCAGCAGCCTTACTAGCGGTCCCACAGATACGCAGTATTTT.

This chain joins TRBV18 and TRBJ1-1; D is unresolved. Trimming stripped 2 bases from V and 1 base from J, with 17 bases between. The CDR3 length is 17 residues. In germline, CDR1 is KGHSH, CDR2 LQKENI. The CDR3, as DNA: TGTGCCAGCTCACCAGCCGGGTCCTATCAACCGAACACTGAAGCTTTCTTT. Translating gives CASSPAGSYQPNTEAFF.

The chain couples TRBV7-2 to TRBJ2-1; TRBD1 might be the D (7 bases). CDR1 is SGHTA and CDR2 is FQGNSA in the germline V gene. With 2 bases removed from V and 6 bases from J, the gap between germline ends came to 11 bases. The CDR3 has 14 amino acids. The CDR3 nucleotides are TGTGCCAGCAGCTTAAACAGGGGAGGCAATGAGCAGTTCTTC. This codes for CASSLNRGGNEQFF.

The V gene is TRBV10-3, the J gene TRBJ2-1; possibly TRBD1 for D (5 bases). Trimming removed 3 bases at V and 4 bases at J, with 13 bases between. The length of the CDR3 is 15 residues. Germline CDR1 ENHRY, CDR2 SYGVKD. CDR3 loop: CAISEQTGAYNEQFF. CDR3 in DNA: TGTGCCATCAGTGAACAAACAGGAGCTTACAATGAGCAGTTCTTC.

V is TRBV4-1 and J is TRBJ2-1; 10 nucleotides align to TRBD2. Germline V gene data show CDR1 as MGHRA and CDR2 as YSYEKL. V shed 11 bases, J shed 3 bases, and the junction held 4 bases outside the gene matches. The CDR3 length is 13 residues. This CDR3 reads CAVGTSDYNEQFF. Written as DNA, the CDR3 is TGCGCCGTTGGGACTAGCGACTACAATGAGCAGTTCTTC.

The chain combines TRBV7-2 with TRBJ2-2, with 9 nucleotides matching TRBD1. V lost 5 bases to trimming and J lost 5 bases; unmatched junction nucleotides: 9. The CDR3 totals 16 residues. CDR1 and CDR2 (germline): SGHTA, FQGNSA. For the CDR3, the DNA is TGTGCCAGCAGCCCTGGTCACAGGGGGCGAACCGGGGAGCTGTTTTTT. Its translation: CASSPGHRGRTGELFF.

This clone was detected a few times. The rearrangement uses TRBV6-5 and TRBJ2-2; D is uncertain. V dropped 0 bases and J dropped 8 bases, with 4 bases sitting between them. In germline, CDR1 is MNHEY, CDR2 SVGAGI. There are 12 residues in the CDR3. The CDR3 DNA reads TGTGCCAGCAGTTACTCGAGAGGGGAGCTGTTTTTT. Protein sequence: CASSYSRGELFF.

The chain employs TRBV6-5 and TRBJ2-7; 11 bases are shared with TRBD2. Per the germline V gene, CDR1 is MNHEY and CDR2 is SVGAGI. Unmatched junction bases numbered 4, after V lost 5 bases and J lost 4 bases. The CDR3 contains 14 residues. Written as DNA, the CDR3 is TGTGCCAGCAGTACTAGCGGGAGATTTTACGAGCAGTACTTC. Encoded protein: CASSTSGRFYEQYF.

This rearrangement joins TRBV6-1 to TRBJ2-1, with 7 bases that match TRBD1. The CDR3 sequence is 15 residues long. J lost 5 bases, V lost 1 base, and 5 bases had no gene match. Per germline, CDR1 MNHNS and CDR2 SASEGT. Written as DNA, the CDR3 is TGTGCCAGCAGTGAAGTGGGGACAGCAAACAATGAGCAGTTCTTC. This encodes CASSEVGTANNEQFF.